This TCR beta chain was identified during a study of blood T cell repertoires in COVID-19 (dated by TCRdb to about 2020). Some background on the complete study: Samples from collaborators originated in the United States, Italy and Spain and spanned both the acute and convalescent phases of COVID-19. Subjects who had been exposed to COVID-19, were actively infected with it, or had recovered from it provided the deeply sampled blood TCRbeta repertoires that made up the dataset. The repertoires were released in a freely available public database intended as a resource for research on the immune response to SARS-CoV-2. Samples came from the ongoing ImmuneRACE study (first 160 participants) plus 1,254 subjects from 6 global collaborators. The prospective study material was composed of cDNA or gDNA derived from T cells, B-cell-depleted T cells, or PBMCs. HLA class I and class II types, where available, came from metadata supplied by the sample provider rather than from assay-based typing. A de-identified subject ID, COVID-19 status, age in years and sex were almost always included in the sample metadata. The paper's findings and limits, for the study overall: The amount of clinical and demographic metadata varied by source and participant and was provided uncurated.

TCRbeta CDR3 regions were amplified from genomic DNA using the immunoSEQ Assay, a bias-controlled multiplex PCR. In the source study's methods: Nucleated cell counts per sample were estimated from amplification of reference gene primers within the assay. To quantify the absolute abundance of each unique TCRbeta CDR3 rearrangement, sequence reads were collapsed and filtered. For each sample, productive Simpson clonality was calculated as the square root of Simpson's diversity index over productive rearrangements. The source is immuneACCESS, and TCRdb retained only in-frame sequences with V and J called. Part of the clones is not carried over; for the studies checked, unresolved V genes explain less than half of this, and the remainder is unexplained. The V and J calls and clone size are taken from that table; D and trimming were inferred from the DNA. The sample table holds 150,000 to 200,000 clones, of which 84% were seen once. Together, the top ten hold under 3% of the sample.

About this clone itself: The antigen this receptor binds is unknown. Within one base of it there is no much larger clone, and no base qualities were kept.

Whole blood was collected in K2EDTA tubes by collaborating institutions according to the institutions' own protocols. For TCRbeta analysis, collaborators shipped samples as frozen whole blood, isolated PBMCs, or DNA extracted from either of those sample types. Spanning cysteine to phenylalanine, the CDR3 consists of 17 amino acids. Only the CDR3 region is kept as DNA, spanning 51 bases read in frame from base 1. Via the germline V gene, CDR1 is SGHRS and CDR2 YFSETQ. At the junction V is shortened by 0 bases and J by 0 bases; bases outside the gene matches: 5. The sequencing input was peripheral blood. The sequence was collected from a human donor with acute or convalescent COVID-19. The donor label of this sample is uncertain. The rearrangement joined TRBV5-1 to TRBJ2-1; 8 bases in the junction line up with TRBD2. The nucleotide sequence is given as TGCGCCAGCAGCTTGGGCTCGGGGGGGCGCTCCTACAATGAGCAGTTCTTC. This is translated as CASSLGSGGRSYNEQFF.